This T cell receptor (beta chain) was sequenced in a study of blood T cell repertoires in COVID-19. Trimming shortened V by 5 bases and J by 10 bases, and 18 bases separated the two germline ends. Germline CDR1 reads LGHDT; CDR2 reads YNNKEL (reference sequence). CDR3 size: 15 residues. Source study methods: The assay estimated nucleated cells by amplifying reference gene primers. Using immunoSEQ multiplex PCR, the repertoire was profiled, and TCRdb retains in-frame clones only, with some absent. Clonal size and the V and J genes are those of that table, whereas D and trimming came from the DNA. The sample has roughly 12,000 clones; around 73% are singletons.

This clonotype was obtained from a human donor in a cohort sampled during active COVID-19. Sequenced sample: peripheral blood. V and J are TRBV3-1 (or the pseudogene TRBV3-2) and TRBJ1-6; a weak D match, TRBD1 (5 bases). DNA of the CDR3: TGTGCCAGCAGCTACGGGACTACCGCAAAGTCACCCCTCCACTTT. It specifies CASSYGTTAKSPLHF.